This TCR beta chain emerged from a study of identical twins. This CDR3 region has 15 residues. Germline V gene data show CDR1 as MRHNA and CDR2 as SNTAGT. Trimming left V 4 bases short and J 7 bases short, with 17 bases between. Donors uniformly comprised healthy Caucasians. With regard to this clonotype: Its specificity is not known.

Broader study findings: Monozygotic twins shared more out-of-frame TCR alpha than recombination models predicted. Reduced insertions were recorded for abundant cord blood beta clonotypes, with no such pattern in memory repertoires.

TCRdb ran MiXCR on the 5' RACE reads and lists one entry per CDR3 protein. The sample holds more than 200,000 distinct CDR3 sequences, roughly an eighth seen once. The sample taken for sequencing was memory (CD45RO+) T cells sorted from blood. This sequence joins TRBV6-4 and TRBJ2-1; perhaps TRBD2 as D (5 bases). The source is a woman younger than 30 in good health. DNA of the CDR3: TGTGCCAGCAGTGCCGAGGGCCTAGATTTGAATGAGCAGTTCTTC. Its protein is CASSAEGLDLNEQFF.